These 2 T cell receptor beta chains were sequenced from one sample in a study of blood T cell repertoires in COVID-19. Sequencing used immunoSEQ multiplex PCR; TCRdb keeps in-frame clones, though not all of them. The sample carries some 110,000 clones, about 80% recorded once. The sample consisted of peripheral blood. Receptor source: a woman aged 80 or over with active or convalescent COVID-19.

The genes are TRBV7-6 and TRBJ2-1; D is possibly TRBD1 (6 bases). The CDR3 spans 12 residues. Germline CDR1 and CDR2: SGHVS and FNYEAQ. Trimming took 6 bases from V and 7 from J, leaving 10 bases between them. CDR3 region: CASSHGTNEQFF. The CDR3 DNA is TGTGCCAGCAGTCATGGGACAAATGAGCAGTTCTTC.

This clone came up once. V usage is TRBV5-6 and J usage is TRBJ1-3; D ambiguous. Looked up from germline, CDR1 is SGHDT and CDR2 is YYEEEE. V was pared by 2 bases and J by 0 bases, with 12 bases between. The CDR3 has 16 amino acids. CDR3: CASSFGVLGSGNTIYF. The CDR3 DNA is TGTGCCAGCAGCTTCGGAGTTTTGGGCTCTGGAAACACCATATATTTT.